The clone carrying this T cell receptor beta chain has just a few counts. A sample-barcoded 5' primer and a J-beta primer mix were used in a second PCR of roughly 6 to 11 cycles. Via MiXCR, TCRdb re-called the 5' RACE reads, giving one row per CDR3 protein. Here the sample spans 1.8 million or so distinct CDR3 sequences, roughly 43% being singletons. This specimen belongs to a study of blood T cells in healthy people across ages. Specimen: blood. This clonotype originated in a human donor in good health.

CDR3 DNA: TGCAGCGTTGTGCAAGGGGGCGCACGGTATGGCTACACCTTC. Amino acids: CSVVQGGARYGYTF. J is TRBJ1-2 and V is TRBV29-1; 7 bases line up with TRBD1. This CDR3 has 14 amino acids. CDR1 and CDR2 from the germline V gene are SQVTM and ANQGSEA. Trimming took 4 bases from V and 5 from J; bases not matched to a gene: 10.